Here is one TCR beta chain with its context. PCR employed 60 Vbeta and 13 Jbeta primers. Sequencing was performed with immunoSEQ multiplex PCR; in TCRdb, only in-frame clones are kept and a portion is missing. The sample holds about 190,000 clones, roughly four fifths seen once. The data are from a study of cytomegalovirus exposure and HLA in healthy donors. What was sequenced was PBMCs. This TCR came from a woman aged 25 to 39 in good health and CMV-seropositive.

In DNA form, the CDR3 reads TGTGCCAGCAGCTTAGAGTGGAGGGGAGACACCATATATTTT. This sequence encodes CASSLEWRGDTIYF. V is TRBV7-2 and J is TRBJ1-3, with D tentatively TRBD1 (5 bases). Germline loops: CDR1 SGHTA, CDR2 FQGNSA. The CDR3 is made up of 14 amino acids. Trimming took off 1 base at V and 8 bases at J, with 12 bases between the two ends.